One and the same sample provided the 5 T cell receptor beta chains below, sequenced in a study of T cells in Graves' hyperthyroidism and ophthalmopathy. TCR beta CDR3 regions were amplified from RNA transcripts. HTBI primers were the set used in a first-round RT-PCR of the TCR CDR3. Via MiXCR, TCRdb re-called the multiplex PCR reads, giving one row per CDR3 protein. The sample lists 550,000 to 850,000 distinct CDR3 sequences, approximately 18% occurring once. Input material: blood. These receptors were taken from a woman aged 50 to 60 with Graves' hyperthyroidism that later progressed to Graves' ophthalmopathy.

The chain recombines TRBV4-2 with TRBJ2-1, with TRBD2 as a possible D gene (6 bases). The CDR3 totals 16 residues. Germline lookup yields CDR1 LGHNA and CDR2 YNFKEQ. The germline V and J ends were trimmed by 0 bases and 1 base, with 10 bases remaining between them. This CDR3 is CASSQDILASYNEQFF. The CDR3 region has the DNA TGTGCCAGCAGCCAAGATATCCTAGCGTCCTACAATGAGCAGTTCTTC.

In nucleotides, the CDR3 is TGTGCCAGCAGTTGGGACCGCTATAATGAAAAACTGTTTTTT. Amino acid sequence: CASSWDRYNEKLFF. The chain couples TRBV6-2 or TRBV6-3 to TRBJ1-4, with D possibly matching TRBD1 (5 bases). Germline values: CDR1 MNHEY, CDR2 SVGEGT. V lost 4 bases and J 4 bases, leaving 10 bases between the germline ends. The CDR3 loop spans 14 amino acids.

The V and J genes are TRBV5-1 and TRBJ2-5; the match to TRBD1 covers 8 bases. J gave up 2 bases and V 3 bases, and 9 bases lay outside the gene matches. This CDR3 region has 16 residues. Germline V lookup: CDR1 SGHRS, CDR2 YFSETQ. The DNA for the CDR3 is TGCGCCAGCAGCTCCGGGACAGGTGACCAGCAAGAGACCCAGTACTTC. Translation gives CASSSGTGDQQETQYF.

The V and J genes are TRBV20-1 and TRBJ2-1; no firm D call. Germline V CDR1 and CDR2: DFQATT, SNEGSKA (reference sequence). V lost 1 base, J lost 8 bases, and 12 bases lay in between. The CDR3 runs 13 residues. CDR3 DNA sequence: TGCAGTGCTAGAGGGATCCCTAGTGATGAGCAGTTCTTC. Translated, it gives CSARGIPSDEQFF.

This chain links TRBV27 with TRBJ2-5, with D possibly TRBD2 on 7 matching bases. With 6 bases removed from V and 5 bases from J, the gap between germline ends came to 13 bases. CDR3 length equals 13 residues. Looked up from germline, CDR1 is MNHEY and CDR2 is SMNVEV (reference sequence). This chain's CDR3 is CASSRGAAETQYF. CDR3 coding DNA: TGTGCCAGCAGCCGGGGGGCCGCGGAGACCCAGTACTTC.